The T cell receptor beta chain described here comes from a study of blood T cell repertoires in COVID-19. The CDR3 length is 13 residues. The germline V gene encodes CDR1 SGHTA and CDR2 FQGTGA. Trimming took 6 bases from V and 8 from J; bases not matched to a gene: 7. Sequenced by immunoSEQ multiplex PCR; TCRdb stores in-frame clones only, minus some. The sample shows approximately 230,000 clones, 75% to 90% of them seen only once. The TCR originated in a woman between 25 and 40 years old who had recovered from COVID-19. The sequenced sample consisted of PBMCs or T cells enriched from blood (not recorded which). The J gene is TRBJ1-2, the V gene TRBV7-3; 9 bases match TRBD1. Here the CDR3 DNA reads TGTGCCAGCAGTCCTCGGACAGGGGACGGCTACACCTTC. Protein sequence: CASSPRTGDGYTF.